Each of the 29 T cell receptor beta chains below was sequenced from the same sample in a study of vaccination and CD4 T cells after COVID-19. The antigens of these receptors remain unknown. The treatment here: approximately 10-day PBMC culture with coronavirus spike peptide pools or control peptides (ViraFEST assay). The unexposed donor gave CD4+ T cells before the COVID-19 pandemic (2011-2018). Cultured CD4+ T cell DNA was sequenced using the Oncomine TCR Beta short-read assay. Cultured CD4+ T cells yielded the extracted genomic DNA. TCRdb reanalysed the PCR reads using MiXCR and keeps one entry per CDR3 protein. The sample has over 9,500 distinct CDR3 sequences, around 30% seen once; the top ten hold roughly 21%. Sample: CD4+ T cells from blood, cultured in vitro. These receptors originate from a human donor in good health.

The chain employs TRBV7-2 and TRBJ1-1; 8 bases fit TRBD1. CDR1 is SGHTA and CDR2 is FQGNSA in the germline V gene. This CDR3 is 15 amino acids long. V was clipped by 5 bases and J by 1 base; unmatched bases: 6. This CDR3 is CASSRGDRRNTEAFF. The CDR3 DNA reads TGTGCCAGCAGCAGAGGGGACAGGAGGAACACTGAAGCTTTCTTT. Full variable domain (rest looked up from reference TRBV7-2 and TRBJ1-1): GAGVSQSPSNKVTEKGKDVELRCDPISGHTALYWYRQSLGQGLEFLIYFQGNSAPDKSGLPSDRFSAERTGGSVSTLTIQRTQQEDSAVYLCASSRGDRRNTEAFFGQGTRLTVV.

This clonotype was seen a few times. This rearrangement joins TRBV2 to TRBJ1-2; possible D gene TRBD1, 5 bases. CDR3 length equals 13 residues. Germline V gene lookup returns CDR1 SNHLY and CDR2 FYNNEI. Trimming took 5 bases from V and 7 from J, leaving 14 bases between them. The CDR3 sequence: CASSFTGAGGYTF. The CDR3 DNA sequence: TGTGCCAGCAGTTTTACAGGAGCCGGTGGCTACACCTTC.

This CDR3 reads CASSYYGGSGTSGRSSYNEQFF. Written as DNA, the CDR3 is TGTGCCAGCAGTTACTACGGGGGGTCCGGGACTAGCGGGAGGAGCTCCTACAATGAGCAGTTCTTC. The chain links TRBV6-2 or TRBV6-3 to TRBJ2-1, with TRBD2 matching over 15 bases. There are 22 residues in the CDR3. V dropped 1 base and J dropped 0; count of bases not matched to a gene: 13. Germline V gene data show CDR1 as MNHEY and CDR2 as SVGEGT.

The rearrangement links TRBV29-1 to TRBJ1-1, with 7 bases identical to TRBD1. CDR3 length: 14 residues. V shed 7 bases and J 2 bases; nucleotides not matched to a gene: 10. The germline gives CDR1 SQVTM, CDR2 ANQGSEA. The CDR3 DNA is TGCAGCGCAGAGGGGGCCAGGGCCAACACTGAAGCTTTCTTT. Translation: CSAEGARANTEAFF.

The chain joins TRBV6-1 to TRBJ2-3; 8 nucleotides align to TRBD2. CDR1 is MNHNS, CDR2 SASEGT, per germline. The CDR3 is 15 amino acids. V was pared by 5 bases and J by 2 bases, with 6 bases of the junction left unmatched. The CDR3 DNA follows: TGTGCCAGCAGTCGTAGCGGGGACCTCACAGATACGCAGTATTTT. It codes for CASSRSGDLTDTQYF.

This chain connects TRBV6-2 or TRBV6-3 to TRBJ2-2; D is undetermined. V dropped 4 bases and J dropped 1 base, with 7 bases sitting between them. This CDR3 has 14 amino acids. Germline V gene lookup returns CDR1 MNHEY and CDR2 SVGEGT. In DNA, the CDR3 is TGTGCCAGCAGTTTCCAGAGGAACACCGGGGAGCTGTTTTTT. Protein product: CASSFQRNTGELFF.

This clonotype was recorded a few times. The V and J genes are TRBV19 and TRBJ1-5, with TRBD1 as a possible D gene (6 bases). Per the germline V gene, CDR1 is LNHDA and CDR2 is SQIVND (reference sequence). V was shortened by 8 bases and J by 7 bases, with 12 bases between the two germline ends. This CDR3 contains 12 residues. CDR3 protein: CASGGGGQPQHF. The DNA of the CDR3 is TGTGCCAGTGGGGGGGGCGGGCAGCCCCAGCATTTT.

V and J are TRBV20-1 and TRBJ1-1; D might be TRBD1 (6 bases). The CDR3 loop spans 15 amino acids. The V end was cut by 5 bases, the J end by 1 base, with 17 bases between. The germline gives CDR1 DFQATT, CDR2 SNEGSKA (reference sequence). CDR3 coding DNA: TGCAGTGCTGGAGGGGGAAGGACTGGGAACACTGAAGCTTTCTTT. It translates to CSAGGGRTGNTEAFF.

The rearrangement joins TRBV24-1 to TRBJ2-5; the D is unclear. V was shortened by 2 bases and J by 4 bases, with 7 bases between the two germline ends. Germline CDR1 KGHDR, CDR2 SFDVKD. This CDR3 comprises 13 residues. The CDR3 sequence is CATSDSVRETQYF. CDR3 in DNA: TGTGCCACCAGTGATTCGGTCCGAGAGACCCAGTACTTC.

J is TRBJ2-7 and V is TRBV9; TRBD2 matches at 10 bases. The trim removed 3 bases at V and 3 bases at J, leaving 6 bases unmatched. Germline CDR1 is SGDLS and CDR2 is YYNGEE. The CDR3 length is 15 residues. The CDR3 DNA follows: TGTGCCAGCAGCGAAGGACTAGCGGTAATCTACGAGCAGTACTTC. It codes for CASSEGLAVIYEQYF. Together with reference TRBV9 and TRBJ2-7, the CDR3 gives the full variable domain: DSGVTQTPKHLITATGQRVTLRCSPRSGDLSVYWYQQSLDQGLQFLIQYYNGEERAKGNILERFSAQQFPDLHSELNLSSLELGDSALYFCASSEGLAVIYEQYFGPGTRLTVT.

This clonotype was seen a few times. The rearrangement uses TRBV6-1 and TRBJ1-5; D not resolved. The V gene lost 3 bases and the J gene lost 6 bases, with 9 bases spanning the gap. Germline V lookup: CDR1 MNHNS, CDR2 SASEGT. The CDR3 totals 13 residues. Written as DNA, the CDR3 is TGTGCCAGCAGTGACGCGGGCGCTCAGCCCCAGCATTTT. Translated, it gives CASSDAGAQPQHF.

V is TRBV11-2 and J is TRBJ2-7; D is perhaps TRBD1 (5 bases). The ends were cut back, 5 bases at V and 3 bases at J, with 14 bases in the middle. Per germline, CDR1 SGHAT and CDR2 FQNNGV. The CDR3 is 14 amino acids. The CDR3 DNA reads as TGTGCCAGCAGCGCTCATAGGGGCGTCTACGAGCAGTACTTC. Its protein product is CASSAHRGVYEQYF.

The genes are TRBV7-2 and TRBJ2-7, with a weak D call TRBD2 (5 bases). Germline V gene lookup returns CDR1 SGHTA and CDR2 FQGNSA. V dropped 0 bases and J dropped 0 bases, with 15 bases sitting between them. This CDR3 has 17 residues. In DNA, the CDR3 is TGTGCCAGCAGCTTAGCGCCCGGAGCCACTAGCTCCTACGAGCAGTACTTC. This sequence encodes CASSLAPGATSSYEQYF.

The rearrangement uses TRBV4-3 and TRBJ2-1, with D maybe TRBD2 (5 bases). Germline V gives CDR1 LGHNA, CDR2 YSLEER. The CDR3 has 16 residues. The V end lost 0 bases, the J end lost 0 bases, and 9 bases lay between the germline ends. The CDR3, as DNA: TGCGCCAGCAGCCAAGACGGACTGAGCTCCTACAATGAGCAGTTCTTC. Protein: CASSQDGLSSYNEQFF.

This chain links TRBV29-1 with TRBJ1-1; D gene uncertain. The CDR3 spans 15 residues. Germline values: CDR1 SQVTM, CDR2 ANQGSEA. V lost 8 bases and J 1 base, leaving 20 bases between the germline ends. The CDR3, as DNA: TGCAGCTCTCGTTCTCTCGAGGCGGGGAACACTGAAGCTTTCTTT. Protein: CSSRSLEAGNTEAFF. The variable domain in full, completed from reference TRBV29-1 and TRBJ1-1, reads SAVISQKPSRDICQRGTSLTIQCQVDSQVTMMFWYRQQPGQSLTLIATANQGSEATYESGFVIDKFPISRPNLTFSTLTVSNMSPEDSSIYLCSSRSLEAGNTEAFFGQGTRLTVV.

This clonotype was seen a few times. V usage is TRBV19 and J usage is TRBJ1-1; D is undetermined. CDR1 is LNHDA and CDR2 is SQIVND in the germline V gene (reference sequence). V was pared by 8 bases and J by 0 bases, with 7 bases between. This CDR3 is built from 12 residues. CDR3 coding DNA: TGTGCCAGTGCCAGATTGAACACTGAAGCTTTCTTT. Translated: CASARLNTEAFF.

This clonotype ranks as medium-sized. V gene TRBV20-1 combines with J gene TRBJ1-6; 10 bases are shared with TRBD1. The J segment lost 7 bases and the V segment lost 4 bases, leaving 10 bases of the junction unmatched. Germline V CDR1 and CDR2: DFQATT, SNEGSKA (reference sequence). CDR3 length: 16 residues. CDR3 sequence: CSATPGTGDSNSPLHF. The CDR3 DNA reads TGCAGTGCTACGCCCGGGACAGGGGACAGCAATTCACCCCTCCACTTT.

The V and J genes are TRBV6-5 and TRBJ2-1; TRBD2 agrees at 10 bases. CDR3 length equals 18 residues. J gave up 0 bases and V 2 bases, and 7 bases lay outside the gene matches. CDR1 and CDR2 from the germline V gene are MNHEY and SVGAGI. CDR3 coding DNA: TGTGCCAGCAGTTACCCTAGGACTAGCGGTAGCTCCTACAATGAGCAGTTCTTC. The encoded protein is CASSYPRTSGSSYNEQFF.

This clonotype was observed a few times. V and J are TRBV19 and TRBJ2-3; D is uncertain. The CDR3 has 13 amino acids. CDR1 is LNHDA and CDR2 is SQIVND in the germline V gene (reference sequence). V was cut by 0 bases and J by 6 bases, with 7 bases left in between. CDR3 residues: CASSIDQADTQYF. As DNA, the CDR3 is TGTGCCAGTAGTATAGATCAGGCGGATACGCAGTATTTT.

This clonotype has only a few counts. This chain links TRBV6-1 with TRBJ2-6; perhaps TRBD1 as D (5 bases). The ends were cut back, 6 bases at V and 0 bases at J, with 15 bases in the middle. CDR1 is MNHNS and CDR2 is SASEGT in the germline V gene. This CDR3 region has 17 residues. CDR3 amino acids: CASSRRGRSSGANVLTF. The DNA for the CDR3 is TGTGCCAGCAGCAGAAGGGGCAGGAGCTCTGGGGCCAACGTCCTGACTTTC.

This clonotype is medium-sized in the sample. J is TRBJ1-5 and V is TRBV20-1; no definite D call. Germline values: CDR1 DFQATT, CDR2 SNEGSKA (reference sequence). The CDR3 has 14 amino acids. V was trimmed by 6 bases and J by 2 bases, leaving 14 bases between them. CDR3 sequence reads: CSAQEGSGNQPQHF. The CDR3 nucleotides read TGCAGTGCCCAGGAAGGATCAGGCAATCAGCCCCAGCATTTT.

The V gene is TRBV7-2, the J gene TRBJ2-7; no firm D call. The V end was cut by 3 bases, the J end by 3 bases, with 9 bases between. The CDR3 spans 13 residues. Germline CDR1 and CDR2: SGHTA and FQGNSA. CDR3 residues: CASSFEDLYEQYF. In DNA form, the CDR3 reads TGTGCCAGCAGCTTCGAGGACCTCTACGAGCAGTACTTC.

The chain employs TRBV6-2 or TRBV6-3 and TRBJ2-3; D remains unclear. V gave up 9 bases and J gave up 6 bases, with 7 bases separating them. The CDR3 spans 10 residues. Germline CDR1 is MNHEY and CDR2 is SVGEGT. The CDR3 loop reads CASGRDTQYF. The CDR3 nucleotides are TGTGCCAGTGGTAGGGATACGCAGTATTTT.

This clonotype has just a few counts. The CDR3 nucleotides are TGTGCCAGCAGGGGGCCCACCGGGACAGAGCAGTTCTTC. Its translation is CASRGPTGTEQFF. The V gene is TRBV11-3, the J gene TRBJ2-1; weak D call: TRBD1 (6 bases). V shed 6 bases and J shed 10 bases, with 16 bases lying between them. The CDR3 is 13 residues long. The germline V gene encodes CDR1 SGHNT and CDR2 YENEEA.

Of note for this clonotype: The germline gene is not matched at one end of the junction; a read error may be the cause. The gene calls are TRBV5-1 and TRBJ1-1; the D is unclear. Germline values: CDR1 SGHRS, CDR2 YFSETQ. This CDR3 contains 12 residues. CDR3 loop: CASKGLNTEAFF. The CDR3 bases are TGTGCCAGCAAAGGGCTGAACACTGAAGCTTTCTTT.

This clonotype has more than one count but fewer than ten. The CDR3 sequence: CASFYRAYGYTF. DNA for the CDR3: TGTGCCAGCTTTTACAGGGCCTATGGCTACACCTTC. This chain connects TRBV28 to TRBJ1-2; possibly TRBD1 for D (6 bases). The CDR3 has 12 amino acids. The V end lost 8 bases, the J end lost 4 bases, and 11 bases lay between the germline ends. The germline gives CDR1 MDHEN, CDR2 SYDVKM.

This chain uses TRBV6-2 or TRBV6-3 with TRBJ1-1, with 7 bases aligning to TRBD1. CDR1 is MNHEY and CDR2 is SVGEGT in the germline V gene. The CDR3 runs 14 residues. The trim removed 6 bases at V and 10 bases at J, leaving 14 bases unmatched. The CDR3 is CASRLSGTAPAAFF. CDR3 sequence (DNA): TGTGCCAGCAGGCTATCCGGGACAGCCCCTGCAGCTTTCTTT.

Only a few counts were recorded for this clonotype. The rearrangement links TRBV6-2 or TRBV6-3 to TRBJ2-1, with D perhaps given as TRBD1 or TRBD2 (6 bases each). V lost 6 bases, J lost 9 bases, and 12 bases lay in between. Germline V gene lookup returns CDR1 MNHEY and CDR2 SVGEGT. CDR3 size: 12 residues. CDR3 coding DNA: TGTGCCAGCAGCCCCTCGGGGGCTGAGCAGTTCTTC. Translated: CASSPSGAEQFF.

This clonotype was counted between two and nine times. In nucleotides, the CDR3 is TGTGCCAGCAGCTTGGGGGGGCTAGCGGGCAAAGAGACCCAGTACTTC. This translates into CASSLGGLAGKETQYF. This chain uses TRBV5-4 with TRBJ2-5, with 8 bases aligning to TRBD2. J was trimmed by 3 bases and V by 0 bases; bases with no gene match: 7. The CDR3 is 16 amino acids. Germline CDR1 is SGHNT and CDR2 is YYREEE (reference sequence).